This T cell receptor beta chain was profiled in a study of T cell changes during pregnancy in multiple sclerosis. The CDR3 contains 12 residues. Trimming pared 1 base from V and 8 bases from J, leaving 9 bases between. The germline V gene has CDR1 SEHNR and CDR2 FQNEAQ (reference sequence). The protocol was immunoSEQ multiplex PCR, while the TCRdb copy is restricted to in-frame clones and leaves out a portion. The table lists roughly 110,000 clones, 85% to 95% of them singletons. This TCR was recovered from a female donor in good health, enrolled as a control in a pregnancy study. The chain combines TRBV7-9 with TRBJ2-7; TRBD2 is a possible D gene (7 bases). The source material was peripheral blood, sampled in the third trimester of pregnancy. CDR3 protein: CASSLEGGKQYF. CDR3 sequence (DNA): TGTGCCAGCAGCTTAGAGGGGGGGAAGCAGTACTTC.